The 10 T cell receptor beta chains given below trace back to one sample, sequenced in a study of blood T cell repertoires in COVID-19. Method: immunoSEQ multiplex PCR; TCRdb's copy keeps in-frame clones and lacks some. This table holds tens of thousands of clones, 80% found once. Sequences were obtained from peripheral blood. The source is a woman in her seventies with acute or convalescent COVID-19.

The chain carries TRBV5-1 and TRBJ2-2, with D possibly TRBD2 on 6 matching bases. This CDR3 is 15 amino acids long. Germline CDR1 SGHRS, CDR2 YFSETQ. Trimming removed 4 bases from V and 2 bases from J, with 12 bases in between. The CDR3 DNA reads as TGCGCCAGCAGCGTTGCCGGGGGAAACACCGGGGAGCTGTTTTTT. It codes for CASSVAGGNTGELFF.

The V gene is TRBV5-1, the J gene TRBJ1-3; 8 nucleotides line up with TRBD1. This CDR3 contains 15 residues. V gave up 4 bases and J gave up 4 bases; unmatched junction bases: 7. Germline V gene sequence: CDR1 SGHRS, CDR2 YFSETQ. CDR3 residues: CASSPAGGSGNTIYF. For the CDR3, the DNA is TGCGCCAGCAGCCCAGCAGGGGGCTCGGGAAACACCATATATTTT.

This clone is categorized as medium-sized. The gene calls are TRBV7-6 and TRBJ2-7, with D tentatively TRBD2 (6 bases). V was shortened by 4 bases and J by 0 bases, with 13 bases between the two germline ends. This CDR3 spans 15 amino acids. Germline CDR1 is SGHVS and CDR2 is FNYEAQ. The CDR3 protein is CASSSSPGVSYEQYF. CDR3 nucleotide sequence: TGTGCCAGCAGCTCCTCCCCGGGGGTCTCCTACGAGCAGTACTTC.

This chain connects TRBV10-3 to TRBJ1-5; TRBD1 matches 7 bases. This CDR3 has 15 residues. V lost 2 bases and J lost 4; bases outside the gene matches: 5. Germline V gene data show CDR1 as ENHRY and CDR2 as SYGVKD. CDR3 amino acids: CAISERGQANQPQHF. CDR3 DNA: TGTGCCATCAGTGAGCGTGGACAGGCTAATCAGCCCCAGCATTTT.

The genes are TRBV11-2 and TRBJ2-1; the match to TRBD2 covers 9 bases. CDR1 and CDR2 from the germline V gene are SGHAT and FQNNGV. The CDR3 is made up of 15 amino acids. The V segment lost 1 base and the J segment 5 bases; nucleotides outside the gene matches: 3. In DNA, the CDR3 is TGTGCCAGCAGCTTAGCTAGCGGGGAAAACAATGAGCAGTTCTTC. Translating it yields CASSLASGENNEQFF.

This chain connects TRBV5-1 to TRBJ2-3; 10 bases match TRBD1. Germline V gene data show CDR1 as SGHRS and CDR2 as YFSETQ. The CDR3 runs to 15 residues. The V segment lost 3 bases and the J segment 2 bases; nucleotides outside the gene matches: 3. CDR3 residues: CASSWGTGATDTQYF. The CDR3, as DNA: TGCGCCAGCAGCTGGGGGACAGGGGCCACAGATACGCAGTATTTT.

This rearrangement joins TRBV3-1 (or the pseudogene TRBV3-2) to TRBJ1-3; D is uncertain. V lost 1 base and J lost 7, with 11 bases in between. Per germline, CDR1 LGHDT and CDR2 YNNKEL (reference sequence). This CDR3 region has 14 residues. Here the CDR3 reads CASSQAGQMNTIYF. CDR3 sequence (DNA): TGTGCCAGCAGCCAAGCTGGCCAGATGAACACCATATATTTT.

This chain uses TRBV2 with TRBJ2-7; D might be TRBD2 (5 bases). V lost 7 bases to trimming and J lost 2 bases, with 18 bases between them. CDR3 length: 15 residues. Germline V gives CDR1 SNHLY, CDR2 FYNNEI. In DNA, the CDR3 is TGTGCCAGCAAATTTCAGATACTAGACACCTACGAGCAGTACTTC. Translated: CASKFQILDTYEQYF.

V gene TRBV7-9 combines with J gene TRBJ2-7; D possibly corresponds to TRBD1 (6 bases). The CDR3 length is 15 residues. The germline V gene encodes CDR1 SEHNR and CDR2 FQNEAQ (reference sequence). V lost 1 base, J lost 4 bases, and 14 bases lay in between. The CDR3 DNA sequence: TGTGCCAGCAGCTTAGTGGGGGCCGCTAAGTACGAGCAGTACTTC. Encoded protein: CASSLVGAAKYEQYF.

V is TRBV7-8 and J is TRBJ1-1; 8 bases are a match to TRBD1. After removal of 7 bases from V and 2 bases from J, the junction contained 6 bases not matched to a gene. The length of the CDR3 is 14 residues. From germline, CDR1 is SGHVS and CDR2 FQNEAQ. CDR3 sequence reads: CASKKTGVNTEAFF. CDR3 in DNA: TGTGCCAGCAAAAAGACAGGGGTCAACACTGAAGCTTTCTTT.